The clone carrying this T cell receptor (beta chain) was seen at least ten times. The antigen remains unidentified. The data derive from a study of regulatory T cells in long-lasting Graves disease. Study conclusions and caveats: New patients shared more than 750 public clonotypes, fewer than the 2,500 to 3,000 shared by persistent patients.

CDR3 regions were amplified by Arm-PCR using iRepertoire HTBI primers to build TCR beta libraries. MiXCR was run by TCRdb on the multiplex PCR reads, yielding one entry per CDR3 protein. The profile covers hundreds of thousands of distinct CDR3 sequences, with approximately 16% appearing a single time and approximately 12% taken by the ten largest. This CDR3 spans 17 amino acids. J lost 9 bases, V lost 0 bases, and 10 bases had no gene match. In germline, CDR1 is MNHEY, CDR2 SVGEGT. The time point denotes: newly diagnosed GD, antithyroid drugs for less than 3 months. PBMC RNA was the source of the TCR library. A blood draw put about 8.2 milliliters of peripheral blood into EDTA tubes. This sample also appeared in a second study, on T cells in Graves' hyperthyroidism and ophthalmopathy. That work states: First-round RT-PCR with HTBI primers amplified the TCR CDR3 region.

Sequences were derived from peripheral blood mononuclear cells (PBMCs), sampled at new diagnosis, from a patient treated with antithyroid drugs. This chain connects TRBV6-2 or TRBV6-3 to TRBJ2-1; TRBD2 aligns across 11 bases. The TCR comes from a woman in her thirties with Graves disease. The CDR3 bases are TGTGCCAGCAGTTACTCGTCGTTAGCGGGAGGGCTGGGTGAGCAGTTCTTC. Translation gives CASSYSSLAGGLGEQFF.